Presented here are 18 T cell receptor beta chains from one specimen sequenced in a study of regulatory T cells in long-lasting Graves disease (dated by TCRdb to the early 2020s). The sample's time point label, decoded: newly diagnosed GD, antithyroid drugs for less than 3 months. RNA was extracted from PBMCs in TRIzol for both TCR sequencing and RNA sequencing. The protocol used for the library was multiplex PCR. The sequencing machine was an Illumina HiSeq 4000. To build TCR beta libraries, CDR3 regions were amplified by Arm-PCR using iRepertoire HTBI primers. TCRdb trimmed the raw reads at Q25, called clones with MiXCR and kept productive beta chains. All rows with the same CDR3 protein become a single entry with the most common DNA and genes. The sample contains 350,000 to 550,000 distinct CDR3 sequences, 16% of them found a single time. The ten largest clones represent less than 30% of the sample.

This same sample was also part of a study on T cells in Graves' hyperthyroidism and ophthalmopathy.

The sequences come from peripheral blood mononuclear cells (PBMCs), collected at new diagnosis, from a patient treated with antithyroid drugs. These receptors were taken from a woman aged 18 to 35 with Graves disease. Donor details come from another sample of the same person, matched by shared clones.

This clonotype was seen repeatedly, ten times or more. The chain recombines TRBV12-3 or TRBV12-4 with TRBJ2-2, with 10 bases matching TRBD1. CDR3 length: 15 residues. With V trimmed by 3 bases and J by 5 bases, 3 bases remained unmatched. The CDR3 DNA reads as TGTGCCAGCAGTTTTGGGACAGGGGTTACCGGGGAGCTGTTTTTT. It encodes CASSFGTGVTGELFF.

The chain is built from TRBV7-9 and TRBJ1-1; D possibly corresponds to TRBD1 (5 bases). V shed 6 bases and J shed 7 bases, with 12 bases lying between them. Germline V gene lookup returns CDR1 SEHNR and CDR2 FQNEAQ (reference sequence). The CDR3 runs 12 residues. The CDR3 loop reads CASRVGGSEAFF. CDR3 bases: TGTGCCAGCAGGGTTGGGGGGAGTGAAGCTTTCTTT.

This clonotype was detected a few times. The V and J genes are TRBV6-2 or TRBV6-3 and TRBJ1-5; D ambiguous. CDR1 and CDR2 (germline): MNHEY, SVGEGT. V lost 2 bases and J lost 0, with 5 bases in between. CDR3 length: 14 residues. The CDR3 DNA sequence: TGTGCCAGCAGTTACGGGAGTAGCAATCAGCCCCAGCATTTT. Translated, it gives CASSYGSSNQPQHF.

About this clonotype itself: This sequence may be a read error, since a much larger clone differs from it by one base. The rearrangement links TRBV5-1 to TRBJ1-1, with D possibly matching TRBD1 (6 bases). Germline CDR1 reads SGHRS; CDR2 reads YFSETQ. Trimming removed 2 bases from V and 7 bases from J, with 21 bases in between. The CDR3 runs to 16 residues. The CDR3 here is CASSFRDIRRIIEAFF. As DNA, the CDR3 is TGCGCCAGCAGCTTCCGGGACATACGTCGAATCATTGAAGCTTTCTTT.

The CDR3 coding sequence is TGTGCCAGCAGCCGATGGGGGAGAGAACAAGAGACCCAGTACTTC. Its protein is CASSRWGREQETQYF. The rearrangement uses TRBV14 and TRBJ2-5; D assignment may be TRBD1 or TRBD2 (5 bases each). This CDR3 is 15 amino acids long. Germline V gene data show CDR1 as SGHDN and CDR2 as FVKESK. The ends were cut back, 4 bases at V and 2 bases at J, with 14 bases in the middle. Supplemented by reference TRBV14 and TRBJ2-5, the full variable domain reads EAGVTQFPSHSVIEKGQTVTLRCDPISGHDNLYWYRRVMGKEIKFLLHFVKESKQDESGMPNNRFLAERTGGTYSTLKVQPAELEDSGVYFCASSRWGREQETQYFGPGTRLLVL.

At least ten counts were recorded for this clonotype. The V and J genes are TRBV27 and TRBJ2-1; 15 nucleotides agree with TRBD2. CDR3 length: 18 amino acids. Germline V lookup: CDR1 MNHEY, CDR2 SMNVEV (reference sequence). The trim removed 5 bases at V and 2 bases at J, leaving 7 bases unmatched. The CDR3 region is CASSIRTSGRAAYNEQFF. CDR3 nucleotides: TGTGCCAGCAGTATACGGACTAGCGGGAGGGCCGCCTACAATGAGCAGTTCTTC.

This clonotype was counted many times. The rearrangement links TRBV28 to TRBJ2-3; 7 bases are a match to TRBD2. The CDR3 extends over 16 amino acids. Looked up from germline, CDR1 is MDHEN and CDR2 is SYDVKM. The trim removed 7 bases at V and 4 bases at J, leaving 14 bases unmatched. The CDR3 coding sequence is TGTGCCAGCACCTATCTCCGGGGAGGGAGGGCAGATACGCAGTATTTT. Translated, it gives CASTYLRGGRADTQYF.

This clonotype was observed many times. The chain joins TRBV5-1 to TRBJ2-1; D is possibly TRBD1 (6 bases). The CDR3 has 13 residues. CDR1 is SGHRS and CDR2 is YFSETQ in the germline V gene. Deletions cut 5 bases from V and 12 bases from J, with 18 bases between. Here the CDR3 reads CASRRDTDFAQFF. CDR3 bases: TGCGCCAGCAGAAGGGACACTGATTTTGCGCAGTTCTTC.

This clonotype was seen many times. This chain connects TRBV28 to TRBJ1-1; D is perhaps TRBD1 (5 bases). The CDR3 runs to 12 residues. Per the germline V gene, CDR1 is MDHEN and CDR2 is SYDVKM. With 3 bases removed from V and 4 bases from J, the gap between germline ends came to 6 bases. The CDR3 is CASSFRVTEAFF. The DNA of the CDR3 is TGTGCCAGCAGTTTCAGGGTCACTGAAGCTTTCTTT.

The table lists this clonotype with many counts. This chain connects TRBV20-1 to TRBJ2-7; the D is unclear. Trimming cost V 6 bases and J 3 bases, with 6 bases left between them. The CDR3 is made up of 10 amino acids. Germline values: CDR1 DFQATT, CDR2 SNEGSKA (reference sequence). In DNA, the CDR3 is TGCAGTGCCCACCTCTACGAGCAGTACTTC. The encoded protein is CSAHLYEQYF.

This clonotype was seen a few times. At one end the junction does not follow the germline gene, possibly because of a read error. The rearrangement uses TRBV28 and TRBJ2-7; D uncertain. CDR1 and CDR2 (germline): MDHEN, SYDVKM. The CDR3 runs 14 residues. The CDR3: CTSSPARVSYEQYF. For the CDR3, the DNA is TGTACCAGCAGTCCAGCCCGTGTGTCCTACGAGCAGTACTTC. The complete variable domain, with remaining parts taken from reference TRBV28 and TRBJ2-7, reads DVKVTQSSRYLVKRTGEKVFLECVQDMDHENMFWYRQDPGLGLRLIYFSYDVKMKEKGDIPEGYSVSREKKERFSLILESASTNQTSMYLCTSSPARVSYEQYFGPGTRLTVT.

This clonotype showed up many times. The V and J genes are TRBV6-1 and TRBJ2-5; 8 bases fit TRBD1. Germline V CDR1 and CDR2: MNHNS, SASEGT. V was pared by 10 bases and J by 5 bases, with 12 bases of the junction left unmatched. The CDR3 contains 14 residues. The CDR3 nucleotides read TGTGCCACCGCAGCTTTAGACAGGGGCGAGACCCAGTACTTC. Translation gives CATAALDRGETQYF.

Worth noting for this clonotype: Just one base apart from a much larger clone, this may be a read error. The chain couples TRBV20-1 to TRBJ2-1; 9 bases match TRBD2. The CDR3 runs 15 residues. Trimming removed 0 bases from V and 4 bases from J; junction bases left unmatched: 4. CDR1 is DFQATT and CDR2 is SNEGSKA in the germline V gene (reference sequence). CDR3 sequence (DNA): TGCAGTGCTAGAGATCCCCTAGCGGGATACAATGAGCAGTTCTTC. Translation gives CSARDPLAGYNEQFF.

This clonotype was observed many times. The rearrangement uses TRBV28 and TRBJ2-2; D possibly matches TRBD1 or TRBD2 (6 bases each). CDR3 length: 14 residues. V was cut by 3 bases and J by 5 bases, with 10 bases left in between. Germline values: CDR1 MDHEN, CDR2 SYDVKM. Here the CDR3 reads CASSFGGRTGELFF. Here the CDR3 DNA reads TGTGCCAGCAGTTTTGGGGGGCGGACCGGGGAGCTGTTTTTT. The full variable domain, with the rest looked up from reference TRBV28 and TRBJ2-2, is DVKVTQSSRYLVKRTGEKVFLECVQDMDHENMFWYRQDPGLGLRLIYFSYDVKMKEKGDIPEGYSVSREKKERFSLILESASTNQTSMYLCASSFGGRTGELFFGEGSRLTVL.

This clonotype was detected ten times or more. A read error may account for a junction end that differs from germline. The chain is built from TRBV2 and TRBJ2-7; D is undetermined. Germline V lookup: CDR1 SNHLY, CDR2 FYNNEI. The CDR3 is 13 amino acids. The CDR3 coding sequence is TGTGCCAGCAGTGGAGAGGTCGGATGGCTACCGGGCTTC. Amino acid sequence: CASSGEVGWLPGF. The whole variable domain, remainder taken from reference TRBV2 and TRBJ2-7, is EPEVTQTPSHQVTQMGQEVILRCVPISNHLYFYWYRQILGQKVEFLVSFYNNEISEKSEIFDDQFSVERPDGSNFTLKIRSTKLEDSAMYFCASSGEVGWLPGFGPGTRLTVT.

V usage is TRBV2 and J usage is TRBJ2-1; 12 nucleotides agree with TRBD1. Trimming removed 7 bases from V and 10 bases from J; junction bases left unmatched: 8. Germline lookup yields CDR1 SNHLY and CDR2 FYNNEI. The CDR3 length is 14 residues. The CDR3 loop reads CASTEGTGGREQFF. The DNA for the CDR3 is TGTGCCAGCACCGAAGGGACAGGGGGCCGGGAGCAGTTCTTC. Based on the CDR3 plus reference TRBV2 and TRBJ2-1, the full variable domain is EPEVTQTPSHQVTQMGQEVILRCVPISNHLYFYWYRQILGQKVEFLVSFYNNEISEKSEIFDDQFSVERPDGSNFTLKIRSTKLEDSAMYFCASTEGTGGREQFFGPGTRLTVL.

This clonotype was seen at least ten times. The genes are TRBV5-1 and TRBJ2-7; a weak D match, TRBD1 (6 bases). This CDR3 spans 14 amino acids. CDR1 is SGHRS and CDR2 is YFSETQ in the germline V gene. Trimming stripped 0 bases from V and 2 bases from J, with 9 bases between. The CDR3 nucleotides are TGCGCCAGCAGCTTGGGGACAGTAGCCTACGAGCAGTACTTC. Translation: CASSLGTVAYEQYF.

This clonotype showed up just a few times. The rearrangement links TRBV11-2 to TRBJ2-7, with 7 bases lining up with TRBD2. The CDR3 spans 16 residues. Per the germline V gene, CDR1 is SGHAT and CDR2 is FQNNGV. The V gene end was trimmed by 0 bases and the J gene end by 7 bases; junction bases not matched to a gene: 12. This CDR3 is CASSLDWREGPGEQYF. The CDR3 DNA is TGTGCCAGCAGCTTAGATTGGAGGGAGGGCCCGGGAGAGCAGTACTTC.